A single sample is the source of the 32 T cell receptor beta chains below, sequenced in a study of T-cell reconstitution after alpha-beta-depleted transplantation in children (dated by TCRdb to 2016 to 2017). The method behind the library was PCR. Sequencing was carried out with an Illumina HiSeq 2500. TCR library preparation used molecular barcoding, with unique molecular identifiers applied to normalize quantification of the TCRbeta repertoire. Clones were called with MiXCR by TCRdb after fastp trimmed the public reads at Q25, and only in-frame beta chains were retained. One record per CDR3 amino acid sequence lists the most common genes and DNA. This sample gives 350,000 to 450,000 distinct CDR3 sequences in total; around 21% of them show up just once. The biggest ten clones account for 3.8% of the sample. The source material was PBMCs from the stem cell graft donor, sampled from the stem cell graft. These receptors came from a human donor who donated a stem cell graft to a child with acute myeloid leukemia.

CDR3 in amino acids: CASTPRTSGRYGEQFF. The CDR3 region has the DNA TGTGCCAGCACGCCCCGGACTAGCGGGAGGTACGGTGAGCAGTTCTTC. This chain connects TRBV11-2 to TRBJ2-1, with 14 positions matching TRBD2. Germline V gene sequence: CDR1 SGHAT, CDR2 FQNNGV. CDR3 length: 16 residues. V was pared by 7 bases and J by 9 bases, with 11 bases of the junction left unmatched.

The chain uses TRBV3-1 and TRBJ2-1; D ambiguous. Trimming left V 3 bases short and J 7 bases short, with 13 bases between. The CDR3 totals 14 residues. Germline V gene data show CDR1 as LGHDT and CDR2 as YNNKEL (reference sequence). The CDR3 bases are TGTGCCAGCAGCCAGTCTGGTCCCTCGAATGAGCAGTTCTTC. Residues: CASSQSGPSNEQFF.

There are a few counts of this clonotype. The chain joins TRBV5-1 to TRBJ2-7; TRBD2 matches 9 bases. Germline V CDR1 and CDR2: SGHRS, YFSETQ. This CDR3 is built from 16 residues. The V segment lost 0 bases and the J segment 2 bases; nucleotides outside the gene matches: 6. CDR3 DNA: TGCGCCAGCAGCTTGGACGGTGCTAGCGGGGCCTACGAGCAGTACTTC. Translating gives CASSLDGASGAYEQYF.

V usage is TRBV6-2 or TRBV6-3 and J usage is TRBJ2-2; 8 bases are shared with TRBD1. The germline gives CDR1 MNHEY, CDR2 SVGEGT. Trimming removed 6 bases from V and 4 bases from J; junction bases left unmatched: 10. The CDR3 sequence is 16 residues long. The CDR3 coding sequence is TGTGCCAGCAGACCCCCAGGGGACAGGATCACCGGGGAGCTGTTTTTT. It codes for CASRPPGDRITGELFF.

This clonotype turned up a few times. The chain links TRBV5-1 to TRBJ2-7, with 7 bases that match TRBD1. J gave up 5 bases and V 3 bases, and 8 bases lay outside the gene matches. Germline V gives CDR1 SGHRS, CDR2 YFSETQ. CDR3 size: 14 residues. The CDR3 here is CASSSSRDRDEQYF. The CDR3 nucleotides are TGCGCCAGCAGCTCCAGCCGGGACAGAGACGAGCAGTACTTC.

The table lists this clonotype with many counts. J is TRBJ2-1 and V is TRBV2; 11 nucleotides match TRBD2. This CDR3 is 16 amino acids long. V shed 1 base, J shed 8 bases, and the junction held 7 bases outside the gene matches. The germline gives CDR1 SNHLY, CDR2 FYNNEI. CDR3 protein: CASSEGGLAAFYEQFF. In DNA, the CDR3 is TGTGCCAGCAGTGAAGGGGGACTAGCGGCGTTCTATGAGCAGTTCTTC.

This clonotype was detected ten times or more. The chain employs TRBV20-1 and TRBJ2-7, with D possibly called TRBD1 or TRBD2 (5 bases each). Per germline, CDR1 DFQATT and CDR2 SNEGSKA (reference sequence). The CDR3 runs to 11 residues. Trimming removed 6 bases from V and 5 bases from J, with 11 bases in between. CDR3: CSAKGRNEQYF. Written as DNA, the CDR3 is TGCAGTGCGAAGGGACGAAACGAGCAGTACTTC.

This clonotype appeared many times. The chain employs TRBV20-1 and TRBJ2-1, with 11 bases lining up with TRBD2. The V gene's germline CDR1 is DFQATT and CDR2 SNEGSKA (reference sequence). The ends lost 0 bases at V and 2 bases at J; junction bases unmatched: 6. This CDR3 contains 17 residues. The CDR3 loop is CSARDTSGSVAYNEQFF. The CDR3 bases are TGCAGTGCTAGAGATACTAGCGGGAGTGTCGCCTACAATGAGCAGTTCTTC.

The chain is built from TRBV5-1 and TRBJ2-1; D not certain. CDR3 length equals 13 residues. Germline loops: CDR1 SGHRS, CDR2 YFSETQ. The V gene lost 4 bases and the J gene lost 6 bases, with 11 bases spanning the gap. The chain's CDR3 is CASSLEAFNEQFF. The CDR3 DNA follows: TGCGCCAGCAGCCTGGAAGCTTTCAATGAGCAGTTCTTC.

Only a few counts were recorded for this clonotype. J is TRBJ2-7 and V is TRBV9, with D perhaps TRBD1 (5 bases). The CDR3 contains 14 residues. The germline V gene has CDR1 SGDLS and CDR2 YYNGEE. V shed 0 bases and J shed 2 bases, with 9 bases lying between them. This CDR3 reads CASSVATGPYEQYF. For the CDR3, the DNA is TGTGCCAGCAGCGTAGCTACAGGCCCCTACGAGCAGTACTTC.

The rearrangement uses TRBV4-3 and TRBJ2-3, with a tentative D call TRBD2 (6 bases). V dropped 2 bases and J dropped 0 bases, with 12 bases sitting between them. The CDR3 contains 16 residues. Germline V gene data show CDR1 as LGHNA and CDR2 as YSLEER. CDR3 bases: TGCGCCAGCAGCCAATCGGGCGGGGACAGCACAGATACGCAGTATTTT. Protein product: CASSQSGGDSTDTQYF.

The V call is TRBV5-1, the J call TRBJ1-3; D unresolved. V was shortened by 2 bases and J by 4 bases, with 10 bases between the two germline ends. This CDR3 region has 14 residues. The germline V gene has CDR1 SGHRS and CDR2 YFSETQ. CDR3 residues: CASSLGQEGNTIYF. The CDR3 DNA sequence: TGCGCCAGCAGCTTAGGGCAAGAAGGAAACACCATATATTTT.

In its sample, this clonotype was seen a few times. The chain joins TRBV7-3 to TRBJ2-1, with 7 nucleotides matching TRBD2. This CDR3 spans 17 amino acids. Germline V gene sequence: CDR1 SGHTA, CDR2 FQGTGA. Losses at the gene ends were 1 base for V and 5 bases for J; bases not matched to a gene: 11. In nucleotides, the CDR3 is TGTGCCAGCAGCTTAAACTTCTACGGGCTAGCGGACAATGAGCAGTTCTTC. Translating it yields CASSLNFYGLADNEQFF.

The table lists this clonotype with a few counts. CDR3 bases: TGTGCCAGCAGTTTCAGTCTGGAGCAGTTCTTC. Protein product: CASSFSLEQFF. The chain has TRBV12-3 or TRBV12-4 and TRBJ2-1, with D hard to call. Trimming stripped 3 bases from V and 10 bases from J, with 7 bases between. This CDR3 has 11 amino acids.

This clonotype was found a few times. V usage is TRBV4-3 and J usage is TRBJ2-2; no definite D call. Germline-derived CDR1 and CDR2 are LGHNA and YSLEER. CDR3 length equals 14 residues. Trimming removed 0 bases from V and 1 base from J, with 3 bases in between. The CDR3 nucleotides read TGCGCCAGCAGCCAAGATATGAACACCGGGGAGCTGTTTTTT. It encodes CASSQDMNTGELFF.

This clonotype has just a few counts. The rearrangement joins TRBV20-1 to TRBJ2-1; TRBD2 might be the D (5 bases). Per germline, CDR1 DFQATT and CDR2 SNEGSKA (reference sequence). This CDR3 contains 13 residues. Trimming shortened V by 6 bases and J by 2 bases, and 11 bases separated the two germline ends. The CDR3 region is CSAEELAYNEQFF. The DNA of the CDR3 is TGCAGTGCGGAGGAGCTGGCCTACAATGAGCAGTTCTTC.

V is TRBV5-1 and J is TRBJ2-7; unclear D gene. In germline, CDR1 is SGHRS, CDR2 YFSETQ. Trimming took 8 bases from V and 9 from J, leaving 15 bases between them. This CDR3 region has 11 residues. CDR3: CASGEGLVQYF. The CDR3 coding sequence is TGCGCCAGTGGGGAAGGCTTGGTGCAGTACTTC.

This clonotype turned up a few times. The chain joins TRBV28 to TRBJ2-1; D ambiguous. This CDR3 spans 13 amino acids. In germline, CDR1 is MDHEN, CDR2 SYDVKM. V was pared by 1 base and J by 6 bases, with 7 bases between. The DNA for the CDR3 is TGTGCCAGCAGTTTATACAACACCAATGAGCAGTTCTTC. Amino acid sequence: CASSLYNTNEQFF. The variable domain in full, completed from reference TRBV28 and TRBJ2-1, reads DVKVTQSSRYLVKRTGEKVFLECVQDMDHENMFWYRQDPGLGLRLIYFSYDVKMKEKGDIPEGYSVSREKKERFSLILESASTNQTSMYLCASSLYNTNEQFFGPGTRLTVL.

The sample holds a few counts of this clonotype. The CDR3 sequence is CASSFQPPTGYEQYF. The CDR3 DNA sequence: TGTGCCAGCAGTTTTCAGCCACCCACCGGCTACGAGCAGTACTTC. The V gene is TRBV6-5, the J gene TRBJ2-7; D not certain. Germline V gives CDR1 MNHEY, CDR2 SVGAGI. The CDR3 totals 15 residues. The V end was cut by 4 bases, the J end by 3 bases, with 16 bases between.

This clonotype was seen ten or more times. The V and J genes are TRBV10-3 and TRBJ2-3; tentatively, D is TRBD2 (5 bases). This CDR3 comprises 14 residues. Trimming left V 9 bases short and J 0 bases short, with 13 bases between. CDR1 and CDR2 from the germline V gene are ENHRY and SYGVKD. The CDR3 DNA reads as TGTGCCATTGCGAGCGGAACTAGCACAGATACGCAGTATTTT. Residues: CAIASGTSTDTQYF.

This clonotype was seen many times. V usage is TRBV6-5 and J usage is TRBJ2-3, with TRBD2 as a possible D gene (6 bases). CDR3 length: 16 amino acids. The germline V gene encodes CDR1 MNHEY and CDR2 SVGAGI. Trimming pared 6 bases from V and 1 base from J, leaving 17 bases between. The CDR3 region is CASRSTSSWGTDTQYF. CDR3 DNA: TGTGCCAGCAGGTCTACTAGCTCCTGGGGCACAGATACGCAGTATTTT.

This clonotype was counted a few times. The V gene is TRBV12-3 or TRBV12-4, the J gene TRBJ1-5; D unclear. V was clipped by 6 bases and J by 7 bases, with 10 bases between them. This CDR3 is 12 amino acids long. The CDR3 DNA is TGTGCCAGCAGGTTGGGTTGGCAGCCCCAGCATTTT. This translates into CASRLGWQPQHF.

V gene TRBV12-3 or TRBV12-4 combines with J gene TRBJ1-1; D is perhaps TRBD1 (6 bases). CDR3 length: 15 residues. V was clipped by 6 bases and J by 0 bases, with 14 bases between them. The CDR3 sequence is CASSRGGPMNTEAFF. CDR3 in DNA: TGTGCCAGCAGCCGAGGGGGGCCGATGAACACTGAAGCTTTCTTT.

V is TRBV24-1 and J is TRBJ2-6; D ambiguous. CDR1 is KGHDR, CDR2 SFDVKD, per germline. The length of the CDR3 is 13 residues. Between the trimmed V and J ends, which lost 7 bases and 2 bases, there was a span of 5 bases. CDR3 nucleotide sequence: TGTGCCACCAGGGATCCTGGGGCCAACGTCCTGACTTTC. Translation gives CATRDPGANVLTF.

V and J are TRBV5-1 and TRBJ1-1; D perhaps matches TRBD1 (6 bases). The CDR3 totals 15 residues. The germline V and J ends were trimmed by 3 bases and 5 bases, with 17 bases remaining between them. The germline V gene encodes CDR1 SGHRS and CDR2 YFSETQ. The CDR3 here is CASSSTGYGGTEAFF. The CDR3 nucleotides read TGCGCCAGCAGCTCCACAGGGTACGGTGGTACTGAAGCTTTCTTT.

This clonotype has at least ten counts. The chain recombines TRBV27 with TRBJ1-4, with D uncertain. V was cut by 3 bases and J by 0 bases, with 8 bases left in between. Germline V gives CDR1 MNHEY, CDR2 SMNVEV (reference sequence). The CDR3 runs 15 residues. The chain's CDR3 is CASSFGGATNEKLFF. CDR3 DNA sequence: TGTGCCAGCAGTTTTGGAGGTGCAACTAATGAAAAACTGTTTTTT.

The CDR3 nucleotides are TGTGCCAGCAGGACGGGGGGGGGCGGTGAGACCCAGTACTTC. It is translated as CASRTGGGGETQYF. The genes are TRBV12-3 or TRBV12-4 and TRBJ2-5; 8 bases are shared with TRBD2. Germline trimming cut 6 bases from V and 5 bases from J; bases unmatched to any gene: 8. This CDR3 region has 14 residues.

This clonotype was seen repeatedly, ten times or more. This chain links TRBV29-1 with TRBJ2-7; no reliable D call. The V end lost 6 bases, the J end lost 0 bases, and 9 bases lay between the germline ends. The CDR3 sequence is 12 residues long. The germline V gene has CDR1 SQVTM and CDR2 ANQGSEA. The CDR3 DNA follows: TGCAGCGTCCGGTCCAGCTCCTACGAGCAGTACTTC. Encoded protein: CSVRSSSYEQYF.

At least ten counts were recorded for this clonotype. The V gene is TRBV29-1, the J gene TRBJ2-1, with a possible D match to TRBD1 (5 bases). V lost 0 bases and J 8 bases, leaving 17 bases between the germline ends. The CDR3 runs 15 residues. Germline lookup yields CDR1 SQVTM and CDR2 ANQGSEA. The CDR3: CSVEDPGIGVHEQFF. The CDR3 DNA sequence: TGCAGCGTTGAAGATCCAGGGATAGGCGTCCATGAGCAGTTCTTC.

The DNA for the CDR3 is TGTGCCAGCAACCCCACAGGGGGCTTGATGACCCAGTACTTC. Amino acids: CASNPTGGLMTQYF. J is TRBJ2-5 and V is TRBV7-8; 9 nucleotides align to TRBD1. Germline V gene data show CDR1 as SGHVS and CDR2 as FQNEAQ. Trimming removed 7 bases from V and 7 bases from J; junction bases left unmatched: 10. The CDR3 has 14 residues.

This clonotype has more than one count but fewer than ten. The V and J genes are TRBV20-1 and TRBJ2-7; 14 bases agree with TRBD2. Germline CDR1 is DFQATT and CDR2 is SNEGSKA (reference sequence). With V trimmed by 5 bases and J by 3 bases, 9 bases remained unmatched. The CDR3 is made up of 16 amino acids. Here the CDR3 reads CSASGTSGSALYEQYF. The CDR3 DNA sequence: TGCAGTGCTTCCGGGACTAGCGGGAGTGCGCTCTACGAGCAGTACTTC.

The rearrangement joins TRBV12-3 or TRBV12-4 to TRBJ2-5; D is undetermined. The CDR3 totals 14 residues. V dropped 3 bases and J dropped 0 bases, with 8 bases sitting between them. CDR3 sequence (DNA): TGTGCCAGCAGTTTTGGGAATTACCAAGAGACCCAGTACTTC. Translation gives CASSFGNYQETQYF.